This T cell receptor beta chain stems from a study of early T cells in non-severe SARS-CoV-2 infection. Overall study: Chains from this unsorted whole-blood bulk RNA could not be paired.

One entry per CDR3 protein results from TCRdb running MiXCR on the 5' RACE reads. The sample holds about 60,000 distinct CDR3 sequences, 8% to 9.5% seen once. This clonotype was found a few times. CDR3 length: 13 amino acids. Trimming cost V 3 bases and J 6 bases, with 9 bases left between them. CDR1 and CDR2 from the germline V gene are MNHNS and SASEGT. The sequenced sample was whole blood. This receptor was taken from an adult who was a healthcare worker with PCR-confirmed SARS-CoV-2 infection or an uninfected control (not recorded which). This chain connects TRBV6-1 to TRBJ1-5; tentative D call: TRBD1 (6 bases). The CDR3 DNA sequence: TGTGCCAGCAGTGAGGAGGGGGGTCAGCCCCAGCATTTT. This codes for CASSEEGGQPQHF.